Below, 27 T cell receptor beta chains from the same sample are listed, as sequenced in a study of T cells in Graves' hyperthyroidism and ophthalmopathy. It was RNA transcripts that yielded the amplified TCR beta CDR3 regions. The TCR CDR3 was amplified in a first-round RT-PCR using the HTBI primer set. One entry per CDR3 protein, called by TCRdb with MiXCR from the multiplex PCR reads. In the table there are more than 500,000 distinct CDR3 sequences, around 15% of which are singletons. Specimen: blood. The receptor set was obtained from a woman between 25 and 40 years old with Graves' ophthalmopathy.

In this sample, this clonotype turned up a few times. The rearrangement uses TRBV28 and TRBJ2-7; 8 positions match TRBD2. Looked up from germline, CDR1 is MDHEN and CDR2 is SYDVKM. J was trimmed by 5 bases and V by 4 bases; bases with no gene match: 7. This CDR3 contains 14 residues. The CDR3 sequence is CASSSRGGADEQYF. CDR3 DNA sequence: TGTGCCAGCAGTTCCCGGGGGGGGGCGGACGAGCAGTACTTC.

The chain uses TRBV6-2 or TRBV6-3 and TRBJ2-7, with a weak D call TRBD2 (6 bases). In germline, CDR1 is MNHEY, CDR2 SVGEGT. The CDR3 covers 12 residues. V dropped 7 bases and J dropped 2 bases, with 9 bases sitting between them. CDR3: CASTGLTYEQYF. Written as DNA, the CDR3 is TGTGCCAGCACGGGACTTACCTACGAGCAGTACTTC.

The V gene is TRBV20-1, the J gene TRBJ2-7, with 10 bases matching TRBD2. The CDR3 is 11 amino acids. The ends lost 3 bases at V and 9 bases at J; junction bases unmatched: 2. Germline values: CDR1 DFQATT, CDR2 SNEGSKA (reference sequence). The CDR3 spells CSARRTSGQYF. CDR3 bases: TGCAGTGCTAGGAGGACTAGCGGGCAGTACTTC.

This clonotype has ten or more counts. As DNA, the CDR3 is TGTGCCTGGAGTGTACACGAGGATGAGCAGTTCTTC. It translates to CAWSVHEDEQFF. The chain is built from TRBV30 and TRBJ2-1; D is ambiguous. CDR1 is GTSNPN and CDR2 is SVGIG in the germline V gene (reference sequence). The CDR3 length is 12 residues. V lost 0 bases and J lost 8, with 8 bases in between.

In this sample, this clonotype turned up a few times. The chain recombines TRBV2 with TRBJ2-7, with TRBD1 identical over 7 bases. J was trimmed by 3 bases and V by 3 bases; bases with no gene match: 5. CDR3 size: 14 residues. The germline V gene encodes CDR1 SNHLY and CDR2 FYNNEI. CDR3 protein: CASSDHRGLYEQYF. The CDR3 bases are TGTGCCAGCAGTGATCACAGGGGCCTCTACGAGCAGTACTTC.

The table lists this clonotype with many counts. The CDR3 nucleotides read TGCAGTGCTAGACCGGACAGGGCGCCCCTAAATACTATGAACACTGAAGCTTTCTTT. This sequence encodes CSARPDRAPLNTMNTEAFF. This sequence joins TRBV20-1 and TRBJ1-1; 8 nucleotides agree with TRBD1. Germline V gives CDR1 DFQATT, CDR2 SNEGSKA (reference sequence). J gave up 0 bases and V 2 bases, and 17 bases lay outside the gene matches. The CDR3 loop spans 19 amino acids.

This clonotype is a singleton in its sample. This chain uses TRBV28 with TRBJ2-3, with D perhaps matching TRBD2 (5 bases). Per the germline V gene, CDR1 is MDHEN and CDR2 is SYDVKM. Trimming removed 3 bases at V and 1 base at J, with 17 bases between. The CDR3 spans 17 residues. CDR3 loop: CASSLMDFRSGTDTQYF. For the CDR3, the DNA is TGTGCCAGCAGTTTGATGGACTTCCGTTCTGGCACAGATACGCAGTATTTT.

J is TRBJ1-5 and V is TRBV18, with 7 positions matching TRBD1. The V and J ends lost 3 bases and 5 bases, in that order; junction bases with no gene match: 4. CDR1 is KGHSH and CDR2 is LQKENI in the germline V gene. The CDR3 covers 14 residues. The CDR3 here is CASSPGQSHQPQHF. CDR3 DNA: TGTGCCAGCTCACCGGGACAGTCGCATCAGCCCCAGCATTTT. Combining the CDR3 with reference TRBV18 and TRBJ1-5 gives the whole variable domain NAGVMQNPRHLVRRRGQEARLRCSPMKGHSHVYWYRQLPEEGLKFMVYLQKENIIDESGMPKERFSAEFPKEGPSILRIQQVVRGDSAAYFCASSPGQSHQPQHFGDGTRLSIL.

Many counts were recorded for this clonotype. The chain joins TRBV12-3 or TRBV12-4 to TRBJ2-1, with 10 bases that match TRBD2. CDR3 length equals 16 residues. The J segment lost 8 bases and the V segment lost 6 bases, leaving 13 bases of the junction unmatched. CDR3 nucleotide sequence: TGTGCCAGCAGCCCTGCGGCTAGCGGGAGTATCTATGAGCAGTTCTTC. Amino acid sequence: CASSPAASGSIYEQFF.

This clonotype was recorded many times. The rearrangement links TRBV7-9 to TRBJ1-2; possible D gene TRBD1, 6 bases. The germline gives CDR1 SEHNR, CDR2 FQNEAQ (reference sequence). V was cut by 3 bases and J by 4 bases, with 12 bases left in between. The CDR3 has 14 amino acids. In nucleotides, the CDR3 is TGTGCCAGCAGCTTGAACGACAGGAGCTATGGCTACACCTTC. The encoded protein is CASSLNDRSYGYTF.

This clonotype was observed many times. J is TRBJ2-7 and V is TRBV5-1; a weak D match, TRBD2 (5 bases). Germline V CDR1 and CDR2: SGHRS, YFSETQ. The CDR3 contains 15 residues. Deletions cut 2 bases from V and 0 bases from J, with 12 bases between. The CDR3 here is CASSLSGLASYEQYF. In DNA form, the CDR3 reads TGCGCCAGCAGCTTATCAGGACTCGCCTCCTACGAGCAGTACTTC.

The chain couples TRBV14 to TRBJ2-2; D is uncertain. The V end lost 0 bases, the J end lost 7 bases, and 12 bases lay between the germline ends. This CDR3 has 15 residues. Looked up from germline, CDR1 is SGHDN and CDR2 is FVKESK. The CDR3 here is CASSQERPGLGELFF. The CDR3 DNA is TGTGCCAGCAGCCAAGAGAGGCCAGGTCTCGGGGAGCTGTTTTTT.

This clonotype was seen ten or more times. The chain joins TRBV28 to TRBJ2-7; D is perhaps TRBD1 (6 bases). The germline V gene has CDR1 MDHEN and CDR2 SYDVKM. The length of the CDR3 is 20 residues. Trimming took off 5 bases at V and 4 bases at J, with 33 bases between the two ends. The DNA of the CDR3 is TGTGCCAGCAGTCACCCTCGGAGAATGAGGTTTAGGGGGTTAGGATACGAGCAGTACTTC. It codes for CASSHPRRMRFRGLGYEQYF.

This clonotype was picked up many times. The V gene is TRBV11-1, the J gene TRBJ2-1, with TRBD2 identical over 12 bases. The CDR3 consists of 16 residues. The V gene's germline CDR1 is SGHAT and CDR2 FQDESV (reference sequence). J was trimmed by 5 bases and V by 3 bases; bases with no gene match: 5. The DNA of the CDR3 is TGTGCCAGCAGCTTTCTAGCGGGAGGGAAGCACAATGAGCAGTTCTTC. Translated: CASSFLAGGKHNEQFF.

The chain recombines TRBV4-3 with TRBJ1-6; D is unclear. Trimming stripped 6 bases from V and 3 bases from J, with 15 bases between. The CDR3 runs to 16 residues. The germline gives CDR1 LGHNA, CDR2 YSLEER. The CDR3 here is CASRVSALSYNSPLHF. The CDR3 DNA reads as TGCGCCAGCAGAGTCTCCGCGTTGAGCTATAATTCACCCCTCCACTTT.

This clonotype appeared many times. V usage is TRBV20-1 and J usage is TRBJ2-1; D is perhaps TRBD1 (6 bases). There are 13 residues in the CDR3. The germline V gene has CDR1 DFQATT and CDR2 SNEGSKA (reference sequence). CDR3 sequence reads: CSRDGEGDNEQFF. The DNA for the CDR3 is TGCAGCCGGGACGGAGAGGGGGACAATGAGCAGTTCTTC.

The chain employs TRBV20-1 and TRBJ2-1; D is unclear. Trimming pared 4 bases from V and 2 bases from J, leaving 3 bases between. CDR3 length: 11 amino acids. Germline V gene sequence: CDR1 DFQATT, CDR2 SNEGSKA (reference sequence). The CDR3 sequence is CSAKPYNEQFF. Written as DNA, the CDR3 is TGCAGTGCTAAGCCCTACAATGAGCAGTTCTTC.

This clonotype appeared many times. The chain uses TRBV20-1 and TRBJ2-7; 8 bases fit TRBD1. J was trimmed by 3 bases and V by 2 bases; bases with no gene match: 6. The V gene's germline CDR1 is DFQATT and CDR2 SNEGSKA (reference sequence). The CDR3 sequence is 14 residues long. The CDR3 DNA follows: TGCAGTGCTAGACAAAGGGACAGGATCTACGAGCAGTACTTC. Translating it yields CSARQRDRIYEQYF.

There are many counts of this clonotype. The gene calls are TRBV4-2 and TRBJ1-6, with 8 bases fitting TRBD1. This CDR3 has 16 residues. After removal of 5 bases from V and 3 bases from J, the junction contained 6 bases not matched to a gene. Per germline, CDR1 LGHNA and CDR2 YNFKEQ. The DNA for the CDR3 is TGTGCCAGCAGCTACGCCGGGACAGGCTATAATTCACCCCTCCACTTT. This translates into CASSYAGTGYNSPLHF.

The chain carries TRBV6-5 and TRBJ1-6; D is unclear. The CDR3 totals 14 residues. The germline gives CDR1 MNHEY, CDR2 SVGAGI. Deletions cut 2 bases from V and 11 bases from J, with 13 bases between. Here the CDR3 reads CASSYLVGDPPLHF. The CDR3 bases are TGTGCCAGCAGTTACCTGGTGGGAGATCCACCCCTCCACTTT.

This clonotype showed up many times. The CDR3 coding sequence is TGTGCCAGCAGTTTATCCCACGACAGGGGATTGCGTGGCTACACCTTC. Translated: CASSLSHDRGLRGYTF. The chain links TRBV28 to TRBJ1-2; TRBD1 agrees at 8 bases. Germline lookup yields CDR1 MDHEN and CDR2 SYDVKM. The CDR3 runs to 16 residues. Unmatched junction bases numbered 11, after V lost 1 base and J lost 7 bases.

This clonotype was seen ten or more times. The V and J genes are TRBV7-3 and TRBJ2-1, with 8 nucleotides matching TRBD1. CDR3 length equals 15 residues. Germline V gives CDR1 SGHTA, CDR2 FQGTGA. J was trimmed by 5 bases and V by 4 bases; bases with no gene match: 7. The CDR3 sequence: CASSSGQGEDNEQFF. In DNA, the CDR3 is TGTGCCAGCAGCTCAGGACAGGGTGAAGACAATGAGCAGTTCTTC.

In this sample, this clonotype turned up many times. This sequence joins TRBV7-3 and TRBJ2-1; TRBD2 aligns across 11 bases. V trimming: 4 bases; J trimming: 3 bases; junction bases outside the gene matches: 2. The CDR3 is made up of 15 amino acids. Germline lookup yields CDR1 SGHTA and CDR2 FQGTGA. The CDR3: CASSSLAGGYNEQFF. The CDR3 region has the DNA TGTGCCAGCAGCTCCCTAGCGGGAGGCTACAATGAGCAGTTCTTC.

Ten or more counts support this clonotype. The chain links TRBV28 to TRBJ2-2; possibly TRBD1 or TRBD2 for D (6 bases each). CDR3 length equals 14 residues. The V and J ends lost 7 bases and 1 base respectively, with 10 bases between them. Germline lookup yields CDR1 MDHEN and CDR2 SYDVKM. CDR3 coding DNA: TGTGCCAGCAACCGGGGGCTGAACACCGGGGAGCTGTTTTTT. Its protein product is CASNRGLNTGELFF.

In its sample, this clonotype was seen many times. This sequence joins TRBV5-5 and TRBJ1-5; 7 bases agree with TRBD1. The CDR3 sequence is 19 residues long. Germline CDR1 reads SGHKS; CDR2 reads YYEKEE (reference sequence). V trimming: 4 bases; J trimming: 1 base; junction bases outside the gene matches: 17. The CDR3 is CASSTEPRDRVPSNQPQHF. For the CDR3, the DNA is TGTGCCAGCAGCACCGAGCCACGAGACAGGGTTCCGAGCAATCAGCCCCAGCATTTT. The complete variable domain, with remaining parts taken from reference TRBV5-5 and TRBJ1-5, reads DAGVTQSPTHLIKTRGQQVTLRCSPISGHKSVSWYQQVLGQGPQFIFQYYEKEERGRGNFPDRFSARQFPNYSSELNVNALLLGDSALYLCASSTEPRDRVPSNQPQHFGDGTRLSIL.

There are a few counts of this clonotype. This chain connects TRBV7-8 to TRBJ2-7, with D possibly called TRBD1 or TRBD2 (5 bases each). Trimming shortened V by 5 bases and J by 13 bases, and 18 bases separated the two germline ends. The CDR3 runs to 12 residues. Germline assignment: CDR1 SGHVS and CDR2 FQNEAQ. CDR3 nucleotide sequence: TGTGCCAGCAGCCATTTCAAGGGGAGCTGTTACTTC. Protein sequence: CASSHFKGSCYF.

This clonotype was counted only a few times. The CDR3 nucleotides read TGTGCCAGTAGTATGTCGCGGGGGCCAAATGAAAAACTGTTTTTT. Translation: CASSMSRGPNEKLFF. V and J are TRBV19 and TRBJ1-4, with D perhaps TRBD1 (6 bases). With 3 bases removed from V and 5 bases from J, the gap between germline ends came to 13 bases. CDR3 length: 15 amino acids. Germline V CDR1 and CDR2: LNHDA, SQIVND (reference sequence).